The rows below give T cell receptor beta chains drawn from one sample of a study of OX40 agonist ivuxolimab in advanced cancers. The assay was immunoSEQ multiplex PCR, and TCRdb's table has in-frame clones only and misses some. The table lists around 62,000 clones, around 80% of them singletons. The source was CD4+ or CD8+ T cells sorted from blood, collected in a trial of the OX40 agonist ivuxolimab. The source of these receptors is an adult with an advanced solid tumor such as melanoma, head and neck, liver or kidney cancer. Both conserved end residues are part of each CDR3. Each record gives: D gene, V gene, clone size, J gene, CDR3 DNA, CDR3 protein. D genes are given only for firm matches. Not all rows give a size; the values are once, few, many and, for expanded clones, a class.

>.|TRBV4-1|few|TRBJ2-6
TGCGCCAGCAGCCCCCGGCTAGACGGTGGCTCTGGGGCCAACGTCCTGACTTTC
CASSPRLDGGSGANVLTF
>.|TRBV10-2|.|TRBJ2-7
TGCGCCAGCAGCCTGGACGTGACCTACGAGCAGTACTTC
CASSLDVTYEQYF
>TRBD1|TRBV18|.|TRBJ2-3
TGTGCCAGCTCACCGACAGGGGCCCTCACAGATACGCAGTATTTT
CASSPTGALTDTQYF
>.|TRBV5-1|.|TRBJ2-3
TGCGCCAGCAGCCAGAATGAGCGGTTACCGGGCACAGATACGCAGTATTTT
CASSQNERLPGTDTQYF
>.|TRBV28|.|TRBJ2-5
TGTGCCAGCAGTTTATCGCGCGGGAAGATCCAAGAGACCCAGTACTTC
CASSLSRGKIQETQYF
>TRBD1|TRBV19|.|TRBJ2-2
TGTGCCAGTAGTATCGACAGGGACACCGGGGAGCTGTTTTTT
CASSIDRDTGELFF
>.|TRBV7-3|.|TRBJ2-1
TGTGCCAGCAGCCGGGTCCCCAATGAGCAGTTCTTC
CASSRVPNEQFF
>TRBD1|TRBV27|.|TRBJ1-1
TGTGCCAGCACCCTACGACAGGGGGCCCACACTGAAGCTTTCTTT
CASTLRQGAHTEAFF
>.|TRBV11-3|.|TRBJ1-5
TGTGCCAGCAGTTGGTATGAGAACAATCAGCCCCAGCATTTT
CASSWYENNQPQHF
>.|TRBV11-2|.|TRBJ2-3
TGTGCCAGCAGCTTTTCGGGGCCACAACAGTATTTT
CASSFSGPQQYF
>.|TRBV7-9|.|TRBJ2-5
TGTGCCAGCGCGGGGACACCTACGGTGGAGACCCAGTACTTC
CASAGTPTVETQYF
>TRBD1|TRBV19|.|TRBJ1-1
TGTGCCAGTAGTATCTCGGGACAGGGTAGAGCTTTCTTT
CASSISGQGRAFF
>.|TRBV18|.|TRBJ2-1
TGTGCCAGTCACCAGGGACTTAGTAGCGATGAGCAGTTCTTC
CASHQGLSSDEQFF
>TRBD2|TRBV7-2|.|TRBJ2-5
TGTGCCAGCAGCTCGGGACTAGCGGGAGTCAACCAAGAGACCCAGTACTTC
CASSSGLAGVNQETQYF
>.|TRBV19|.|TRBJ1-2
TGTGCCAGTACCATTCAGACTGGCGGGGGCTACACCTTC
CASTIQTGGGYTF
>.|TRBV20-1|.|TRBJ2-7
TGCAGTGCCGGGGGAGACGAGCAGTACTTC
CSAGGDEQYF
>.|TRBV5-1|once|TRBJ2-3
TGCGCCAGCAACTTAGGGTACGTCGGAGCAGATACGCAGTATTTT
CASNLGYVGADTQYF
>.|TRBV19|once|TRBJ1-2
TGTGCCAGTAGGACAGCAGGAGCTAACTATGGCTACACCTTC
CASRTAGANYGYTF
>.|TRBV7-7|.|TRBJ1-3
TGTGCCAGCACCACTTACAACCCTGGAAACACCATATATTTT
CASTTYNPGNTIYF
>.|TRBV4-1|.|TRBJ1-4
TGCGCCAGCAGCCAAGAGGGGGGCTTGAGGGGAAGTGAAAAACTGTTTTTT
CASSQEGGLRGSEKLFF
>.|TRBV7-2|.|TRBJ2-5
TGTGCCAGCAGCTATGACAGGATGAACGCTAAAGAGACCCAGTACTTC
CASSYDRMNAKETQYF
>TRBD2|TRBV27|.|TRBJ2-3
TGTGCCAGCAGTGCTGATCCCTCCGGGACTAAAAGCACAGATACGCAGTATTTT
CASSADPSGTKSTDTQYF
>.|TRBV19|.|TRBJ2-3
TGTGCCAGTAGTAGCGACTCAGGAAATACGCAGTATTTT
CASSSDSGNTQYF
>.|TRBV12-2|.|TRBJ2-2
TGTGCAAGTCGCTTAACTCGGACAGGGGATACCGGGGAGCTGTTTTTT
CASRLTRTGDTGELFF
>.|TRBV5-1|.|TRBJ2-3
TGCGCCAGCAGCGATTTGCTAGGAGATACGCAGTATTTT
CASSDLLGDTQYF
>.|TRBV6-5|once|TRBJ1-1
TGTGCCAGCAGGCCACAGGGAGGGGGGAACACTGAAGCTTTCTTT
CASRPQGGGNTEAFF
>TRBD1|TRBV19|.|TRBJ1-1
TGTGCCAGTAGGACACAGGGGGTGAACACTGAAGCTTTCTTT
CASRTQGVNTEAFF
>TRBD2|TRBV7-9|.|TRBJ2-1
TGTGCCAGCAGCTTCGGACTAGCGAACAATGAGCAGTTCTTC
CASSFGLANNEQFF
>.|TRBV6-1|.|TRBJ1-1
TGTGCCAGCAGTGAGGGGAGGAACACTGAAGCTTTCTTT
CASSEGRNTEAFF
>.|TRBV10-3|.|TRBJ2-2
TGTGCCATCAAGGGGGGATCGAACACCGGGGAGCTGTTTTTT
CAIKGGSNTGELFF